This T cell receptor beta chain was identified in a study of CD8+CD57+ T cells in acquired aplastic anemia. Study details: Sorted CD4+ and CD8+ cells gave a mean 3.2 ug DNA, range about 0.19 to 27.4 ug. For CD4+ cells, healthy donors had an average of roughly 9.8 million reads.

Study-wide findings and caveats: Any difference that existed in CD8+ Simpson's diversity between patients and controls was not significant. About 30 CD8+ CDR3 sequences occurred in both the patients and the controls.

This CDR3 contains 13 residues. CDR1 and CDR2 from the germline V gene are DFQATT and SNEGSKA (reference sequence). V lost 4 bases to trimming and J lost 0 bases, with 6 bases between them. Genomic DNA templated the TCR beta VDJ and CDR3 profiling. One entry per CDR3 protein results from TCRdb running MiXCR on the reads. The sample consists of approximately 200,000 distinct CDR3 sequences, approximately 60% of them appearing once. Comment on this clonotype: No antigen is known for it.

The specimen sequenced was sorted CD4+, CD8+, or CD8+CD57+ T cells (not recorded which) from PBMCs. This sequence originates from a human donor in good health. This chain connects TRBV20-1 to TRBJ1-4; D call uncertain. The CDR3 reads CSATTTTNEKLFF. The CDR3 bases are TGCAGTGCTACGACGACAACTAATGAAAAACTGTTTTTT.